This entry lists 16 T cell receptor beta chains sequenced from one sample in a study of brain metastases from non-small cell lung cancer. Clones were sequenced by immunoSEQ multiplex PCR, and TCRdb holds only the in-frame ones, with some missing. The table lists thousands of clones, 86% of them singletons. Specimen: primary lung tumor tissue. The receptors come from a donor at least 40 years old with non-small cell lung cancer.

This chain connects TRBV7-9 to TRBJ1-4; 7 bases line up with TRBD1. Per germline, CDR1 SEHNR and CDR2 FQNEAQ (reference sequence). Unmatched junction bases numbered 3, after V lost 0 bases and J lost 5 bases. The CDR3 has 15 residues. CDR3 nucleotide sequence: TGTGCCAGCAGCTTAGCGACAGGGAGGAATGAAAAACTGTTTTTT. As protein: CASSLATGRNEKLFF.

The J gene is TRBJ2-3, the V gene TRBV5-4; D perhaps matches TRBD2 (7 bases). The CDR3 extends over 16 amino acids. Germline V gene data show CDR1 as SGHNT and CDR2 as YYREEE (reference sequence). V was clipped by 0 bases and J by 3 bases, with 14 bases between them. The CDR3 is CASSLAFKGGTDTQYF. CDR3 DNA: TGTGCCAGCAGCTTGGCCTTTAAGGGGGGGACAGATACGCAGTATTTT.

The chain has TRBV27 and TRBJ2-6; D call uncertain. The CDR3 is 17 residues long. Per the germline V gene, CDR1 is MNHEY and CDR2 is SMNVEV (reference sequence). V was pared by 5 bases and J by 1 base, with 15 bases between. CDR3 bases: TGTGCCAGCAGTCCGATAACATCAGCTTCTGGGGCCAACGTCCTGACTTTC. This translates into CASSPITSASGANVLTF.

The genes are TRBV4-3 and TRBJ1-2; the D is unclear. The germline CDR1 and CDR2 sequences are LGHNA and YSLEER. V dropped 0 bases and J dropped 8 bases, with 13 bases sitting between them. The CDR3 extends over 14 amino acids. The CDR3 coding sequence is TGCGCCAGCAGCCAAGATCGGGGATCTCGAGGCTACACCTTC. Its protein is CASSQDRGSRGYTF.

The CDR3 spells CASSIGQGTTQYF. The CDR3 DNA is TGTGCCAGTAGTATAGGACAGGGGACGACCCAGTACTTC. V and J are TRBV19 and TRBJ2-5, with 8 bases lining up with TRBD1. V dropped 1 base and J dropped 7; count of bases not matched to a gene: 2. Germline loops: CDR1 LNHDA, CDR2 SQIVND (reference sequence). The CDR3 covers 13 residues.

The chain's CDR3 is CASSLRETQYF. The CDR3 DNA sequence: TGTGCCAGCAGCTTGAGGGAGACCCAGTACTTC. The gene calls are TRBV5-6 and TRBJ2-5; D not resolved. Germline V gene data show CDR1 as SGHDT and CDR2 as YYEEEE. The V end was cut by 1 base, the J end by 5 bases, with 3 bases between. The CDR3 has 11 residues.

The chain has TRBV4-1 and TRBJ2-2; unclear D gene. Trimming took 4 bases from V and 3 from J, leaving 3 bases between them. The CDR3 runs 12 residues. Germline CDR1 MGHRA, CDR2 YSYEKL. The CDR3 loop reads CASSRYTGELFF. CDR3 nucleotides: TGCGCCAGCAGCCGGTACACCGGGGAGCTGTTTTTT.

Regarding this clone: Germline is not matched at one junction end, which may reflect a read error. The chain is built from TRBV5-1 and TRBJ2-6; no reliable D call. Germline V gene lookup returns CDR1 SGHRS and CDR2 YFSETQ. This CDR3 spans 15 amino acids. The CDR3 loop is CASSLTASGVNVLTF. The CDR3 nucleotides read TGCGCCAGCAGCTTAACAGCCTCTGGGGTCAACGTCCTGACTTTC.

The V call is TRBV28, the J call TRBJ2-7, with D perhaps matching TRBD2 (5 bases). Germline values: CDR1 MDHEN, CDR2 SYDVKM. Trimming took 5 bases from V and 7 from J, leaving 24 bases between them. This CDR3 contains 16 residues. The CDR3 bases are TGTGCCAGCAGTCTCCCCGATGGGAGCTGGTCGGGTGAGCAGTACTTC. It translates to CASSLPDGSWSGEQYF.

The chain recombines TRBV9 with TRBJ2-5, with D possibly being TRBD2 (6 bases). Trimming cost V 0 bases and J 5 bases, with 14 bases left between them. There are 15 residues in the CDR3. Germline values: CDR1 SGDLS, CDR2 YYNGEE. CDR3 sequence reads: CASSVDGAGFETQYF. For the CDR3, the DNA is TGTGCCAGCAGCGTAGACGGGGCGGGGTTCGAGACCCAGTACTTC.

The chain links TRBV9 to TRBJ2-1, with 7 bases identical to TRBD1. The trim removed 4 bases at V and 2 bases at J, leaving 6 bases unmatched. This CDR3 is 15 amino acids long. From germline, CDR1 is SGDLS and CDR2 YYNGEE. The CDR3 region has the DNA TGTGCCAGCAGCCTCCGACAGGGCACCTACAATGAGCAGTTCTTC. This codes for CASSLRQGTYNEQFF.

The rearrangement joins TRBV14 to TRBJ1-1, with D perhaps TRBD1 (5 bases). The V gene's germline CDR1 is SGHDN and CDR2 FVKESK. V lost 2 bases and J 4 bases, leaving 14 bases between the germline ends. The length of the CDR3 is 15 residues. The CDR3 DNA reads as TGTGCCAGCAGCCAACCCGGGACCCGAGTCACTGAAGCTTTCTTT. Its protein product is CASSQPGTRVTEAFF.

CDR3 in DNA: TGTGCCAGCAGAGAACTAGCGAGAGTAGCCAAAAACATTCAGTACTTC. Translated, it gives CASRELARVAKNIQYF. The genes are TRBV27 and TRBJ2-4; 7 bases fit TRBD2. The V gene end was trimmed by 6 bases and the J gene end by 0 bases; junction bases not matched to a gene: 8. The CDR3 extends over 16 amino acids. Germline CDR1 MNHEY, CDR2 SMNVEV (reference sequence).

The chain joins TRBV29-1 to TRBJ2-7; D remains unclear. The CDR3 is 13 amino acids. Deletions cut 2 bases from V and 3 bases from J, with 11 bases between. Per germline, CDR1 SQVTM and CDR2 ANQGSEA. DNA of the CDR3: TGCAGCGTTGAACGGACGGTGATCTACGAGCAGTACTTC. This gives the protein CSVERTVIYEQYF.

This chain uses TRBV27 with TRBJ2-7; D is unclear. Germline assignment: CDR1 MNHEY and CDR2 SMNVEV (reference sequence). Trimming removed 6 bases at V and 3 bases at J, with 6 bases between. This CDR3 is 11 amino acids long. The CDR3 region has the DNA TGTGCCAGCAGCCCCTACTACGAGCAGTACTTC. Its translation: CASSPYYEQYF.

About this clone itself: Mismatch with germline at one junction end may stem from a read error. This chain links TRBV6-1 with TRBJ2-7; D is ambiguous. Germline V CDR1 and CDR2: MNHNS, SASEGT. CDR3 length: 11 residues. DNA of the CDR3: TGTGCCAGCAGTGAAGGACCGGTCGAGAACTTC. It codes for CASSEGPVENF.